The present T cell receptor beta chain was sequenced within a study of post-analysis software for immune sequencing data. TCR beta cDNA libraries included unique molecular identifiers. The T cell input of roughly 0.95 to 11 million gave about 500,000 cDNA molecules. Each CDR3 protein is one row after TCRdb ran MiXCR on the PCR reads. The sample records 650,000 to 850,000 distinct CDR3 sequences, approximately 50% being singletons. Findings and caveats of the study: Comparison with controls showed significantly lower normalized Chao1 diversity in multiple sclerosis patients. Higher frequency in patients than in controls was seen for roughly five TRBV segments, with TRBV5-6, TRBV5-1 and TRBV20-1 among them.

CDR3 length equals 17 residues. V shed 6 bases and J shed 4 bases, with 22 bases lying between them. Germline CDR1 DFQATT, CDR2 SNEGSKA (reference sequence). This clonotype was detected a few times. Its antigen is still unknown. What was sequenced was blood. The sequence was obtained from a girl under 18 with multiple sclerosis. The chain recombines TRBV20-1 with TRBJ1-6; maybe TRBD1 (5 bases). CDR3 coding DNA: TGCAGTGCGTATCAGGGACCTAAGGAACTGTATAATTCACCCCTCCACTTT. It is translated as CSAYQGPKELYNSPLHF.